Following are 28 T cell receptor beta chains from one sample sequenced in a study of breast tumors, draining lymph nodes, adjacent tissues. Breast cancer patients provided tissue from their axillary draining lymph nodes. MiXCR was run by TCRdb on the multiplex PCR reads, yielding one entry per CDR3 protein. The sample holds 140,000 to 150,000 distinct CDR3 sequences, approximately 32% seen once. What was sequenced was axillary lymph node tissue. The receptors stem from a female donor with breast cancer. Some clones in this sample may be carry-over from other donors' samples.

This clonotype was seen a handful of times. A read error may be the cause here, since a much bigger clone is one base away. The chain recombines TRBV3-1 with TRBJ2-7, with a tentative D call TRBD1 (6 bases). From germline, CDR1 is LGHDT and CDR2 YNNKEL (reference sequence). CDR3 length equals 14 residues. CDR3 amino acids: CPSSQGTQTYEQYF. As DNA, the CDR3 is TGTCCCAGCAGCCAGGGGACACAAACCTACGAGCAGTACTTC.

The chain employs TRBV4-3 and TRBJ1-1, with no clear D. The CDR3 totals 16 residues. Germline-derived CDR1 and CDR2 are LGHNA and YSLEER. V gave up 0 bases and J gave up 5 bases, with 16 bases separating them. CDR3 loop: CASSQDFSGSLTEAFF. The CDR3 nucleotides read TGCGCCAGCAGCCAAGACTTCTCGGGGTCTCTAACTGAAGCTTTCTTT.

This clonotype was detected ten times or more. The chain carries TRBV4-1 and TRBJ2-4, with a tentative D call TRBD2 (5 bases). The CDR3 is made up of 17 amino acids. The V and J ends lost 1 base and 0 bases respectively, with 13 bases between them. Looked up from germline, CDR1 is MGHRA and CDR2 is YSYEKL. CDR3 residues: CASSQGRDSKAKNIQYF. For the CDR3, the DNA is TGCGCCAGCAGCCAAGGCCGGGATTCAAAAGCCAAAAACATTCAGTACTTC.

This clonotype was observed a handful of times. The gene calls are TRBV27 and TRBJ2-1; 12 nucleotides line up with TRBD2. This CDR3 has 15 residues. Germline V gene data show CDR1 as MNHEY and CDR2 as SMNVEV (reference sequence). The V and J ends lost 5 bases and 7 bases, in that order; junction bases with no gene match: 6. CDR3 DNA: TGTGCCAGCAGTCCTCTCGGACTAGCGGGAAATGAGCAGTTCTTC. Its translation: CASSPLGLAGNEQFF.

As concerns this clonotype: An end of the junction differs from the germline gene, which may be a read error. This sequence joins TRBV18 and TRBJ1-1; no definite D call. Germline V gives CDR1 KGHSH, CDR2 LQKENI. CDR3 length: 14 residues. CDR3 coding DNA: TGTGCCAGCTCACCCGACTTGATGAACACTGGAGCTTTCTTT. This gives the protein CASSPDLMNTGAFF.

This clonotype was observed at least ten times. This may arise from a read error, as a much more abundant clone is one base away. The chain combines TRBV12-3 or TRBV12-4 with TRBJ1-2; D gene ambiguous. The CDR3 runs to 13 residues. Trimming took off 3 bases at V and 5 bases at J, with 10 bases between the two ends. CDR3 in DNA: TGTGCCAGCAGTTTCCAGGTTTGGTATGGCTACACCTTC. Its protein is CASSFQVWYGYTF.

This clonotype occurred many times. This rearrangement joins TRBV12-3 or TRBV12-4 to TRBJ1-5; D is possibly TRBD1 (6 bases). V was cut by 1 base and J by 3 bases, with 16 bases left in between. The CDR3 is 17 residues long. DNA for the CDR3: TGTGCCAGCAGTTTAGGTGGGGGGGCACCCCTCAATCAGCCCCAGCATTTT. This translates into CASSLGGGAPLNQPQHF.

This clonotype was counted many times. CDR3 coding DNA: TGTGCCAGCAGACCAGGGAACTCACCCCTCCACTTT. Its protein product is CASRPGNSPLHF. This rearrangement joins TRBV7-9 to TRBJ1-6, with D possibly TRBD1 on 5 matching bases. Per germline, CDR1 SEHNR and CDR2 FQNEAQ (reference sequence). V was pared by 6 bases and J by 10 bases, with 10 bases between. The CDR3 runs to 12 residues. Full variable domain (missing parts from reference TRBV7-9 and TRBJ1-6): DTGVSQNPRHKITKRGQNVTFRCDPISEHNRLYWYRQTLGQGPEFLTYFQNEAQLEKSRLLSDRFSAERPKGSFSTLEIQRTEQGDSAMYLCASRPGNSPLHFGNGTRLTVT.

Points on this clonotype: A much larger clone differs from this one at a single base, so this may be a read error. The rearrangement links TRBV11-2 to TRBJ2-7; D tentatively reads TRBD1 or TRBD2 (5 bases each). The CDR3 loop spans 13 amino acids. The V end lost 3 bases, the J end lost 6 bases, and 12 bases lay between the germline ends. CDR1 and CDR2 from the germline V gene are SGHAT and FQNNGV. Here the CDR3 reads CASSFRDVPEQYV. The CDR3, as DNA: TGTGCCAGCAGCTTCCGGGACGTCCCCGAGCAGTACGTC.

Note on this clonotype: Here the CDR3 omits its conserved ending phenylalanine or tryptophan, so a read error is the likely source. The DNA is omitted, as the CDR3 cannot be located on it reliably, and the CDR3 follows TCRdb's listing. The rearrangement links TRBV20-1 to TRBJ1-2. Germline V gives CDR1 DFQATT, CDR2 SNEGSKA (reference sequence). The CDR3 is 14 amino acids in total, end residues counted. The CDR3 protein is CSALPPPVNYGYTV.

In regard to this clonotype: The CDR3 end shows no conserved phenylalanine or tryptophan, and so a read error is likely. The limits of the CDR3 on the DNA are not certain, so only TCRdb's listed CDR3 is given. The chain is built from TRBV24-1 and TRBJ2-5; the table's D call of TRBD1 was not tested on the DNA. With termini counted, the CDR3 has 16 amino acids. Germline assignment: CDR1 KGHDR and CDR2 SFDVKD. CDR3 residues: CATSDRSGAYGYTFGS.

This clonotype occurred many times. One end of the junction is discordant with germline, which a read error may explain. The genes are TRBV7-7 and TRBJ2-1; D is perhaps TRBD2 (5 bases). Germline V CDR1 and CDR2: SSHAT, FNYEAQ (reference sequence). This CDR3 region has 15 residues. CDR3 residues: CASSLAPGSHNEQFF. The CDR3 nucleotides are TGTGCTAGCAGCTTAGCTCCGGGGAGCCACAATGAGCAGTTCTTC.

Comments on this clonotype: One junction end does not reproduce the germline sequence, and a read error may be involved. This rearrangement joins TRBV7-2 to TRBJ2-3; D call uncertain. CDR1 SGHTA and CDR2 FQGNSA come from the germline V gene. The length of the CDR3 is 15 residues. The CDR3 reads CASGLASSRWDTQYF. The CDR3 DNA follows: TGTGCCAGCGGCTTAGCATCATCCCGGTGGGATACGCAGTATTTT.

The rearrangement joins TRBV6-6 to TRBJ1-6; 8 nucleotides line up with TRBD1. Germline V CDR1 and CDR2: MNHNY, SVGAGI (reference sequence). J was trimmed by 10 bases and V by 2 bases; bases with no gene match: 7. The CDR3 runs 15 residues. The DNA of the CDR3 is TGTGCCAGCAGTTACACGGGACAGGCGACCTCACCCCTCCACTTT. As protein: CASSYTGQATSPLHF.

The CDR3 DNA sequence: TGTGCCAGCAGCCCCCAGCGTCAGGGACTCCCCTACGAGCAGTACTTC. Amino acids: CASSPQRQGLPYEQYF. V usage is TRBV12-3 or TRBV12-4 and J usage is TRBJ2-7; TRBD2 is a possible D gene (6 bases). The CDR3 has 16 residues. The ends were cut back, 6 bases at V and 2 bases at J, with 20 bases in the middle.

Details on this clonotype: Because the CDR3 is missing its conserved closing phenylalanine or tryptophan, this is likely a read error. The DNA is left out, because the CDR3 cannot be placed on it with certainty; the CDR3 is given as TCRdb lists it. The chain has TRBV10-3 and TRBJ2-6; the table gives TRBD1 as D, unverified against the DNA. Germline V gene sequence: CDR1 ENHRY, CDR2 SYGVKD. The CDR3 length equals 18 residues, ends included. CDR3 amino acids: CAISGTVGQVSGANVLSE.

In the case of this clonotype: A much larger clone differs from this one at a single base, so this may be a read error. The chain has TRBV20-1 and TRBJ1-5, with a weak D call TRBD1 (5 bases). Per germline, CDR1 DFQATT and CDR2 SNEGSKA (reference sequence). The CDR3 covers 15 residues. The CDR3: CSARGDLFSTQPQHF. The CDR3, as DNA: TGCAGTGCTAGAGGGGACTTATTCAGCACTCAGCCCCAGCATTTT.

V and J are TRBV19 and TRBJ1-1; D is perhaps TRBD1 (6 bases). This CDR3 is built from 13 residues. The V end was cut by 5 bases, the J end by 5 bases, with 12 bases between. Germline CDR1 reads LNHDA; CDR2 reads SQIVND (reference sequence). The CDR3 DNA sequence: TGTGCCAGTAGTGTACAGGGTTTGACTGAAGCTTTCTTT. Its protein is CASSVQGLTEAFF.

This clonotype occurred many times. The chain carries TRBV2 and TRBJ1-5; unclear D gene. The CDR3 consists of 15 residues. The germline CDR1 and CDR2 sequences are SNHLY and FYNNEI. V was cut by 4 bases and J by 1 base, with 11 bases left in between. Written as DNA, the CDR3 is TGTGCCAGCAGTGTGAAAGGGATAAGCAATCAGCCCCAGCATTTT. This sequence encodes CASSVKGISNQPQHF.

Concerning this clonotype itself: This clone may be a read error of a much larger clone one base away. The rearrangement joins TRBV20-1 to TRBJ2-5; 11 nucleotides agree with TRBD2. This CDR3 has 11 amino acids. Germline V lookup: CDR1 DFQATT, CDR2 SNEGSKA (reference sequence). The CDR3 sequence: CSMGLAETQPF. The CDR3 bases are TGCAGTATGGGACTAGCGGAGACCCAGCCCTTC.

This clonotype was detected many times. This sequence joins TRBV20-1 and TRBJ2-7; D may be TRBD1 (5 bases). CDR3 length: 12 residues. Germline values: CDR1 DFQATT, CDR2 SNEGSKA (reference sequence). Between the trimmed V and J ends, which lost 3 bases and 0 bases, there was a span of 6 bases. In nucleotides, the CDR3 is TGCAGTGCTAGGGACAACTCCTACGAGCAGTACTTC. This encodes CSARDNSYEQYF.

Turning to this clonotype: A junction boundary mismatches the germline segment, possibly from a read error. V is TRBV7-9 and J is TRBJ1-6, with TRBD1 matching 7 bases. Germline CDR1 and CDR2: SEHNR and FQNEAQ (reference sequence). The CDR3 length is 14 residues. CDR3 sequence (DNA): TGTGCCGGCAGGCGGACAGGCCATAATTCACCCCTCCACTTT. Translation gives CAGRRTGHNSPLHF.

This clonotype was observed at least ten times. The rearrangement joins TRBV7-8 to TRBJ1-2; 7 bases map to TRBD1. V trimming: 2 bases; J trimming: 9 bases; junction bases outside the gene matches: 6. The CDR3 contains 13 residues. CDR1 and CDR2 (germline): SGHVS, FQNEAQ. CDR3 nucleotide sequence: TGTGCCAGCAGCTTATCTAACAGGGGAAGCTACACCTTC. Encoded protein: CASSLSNRGSYTF.

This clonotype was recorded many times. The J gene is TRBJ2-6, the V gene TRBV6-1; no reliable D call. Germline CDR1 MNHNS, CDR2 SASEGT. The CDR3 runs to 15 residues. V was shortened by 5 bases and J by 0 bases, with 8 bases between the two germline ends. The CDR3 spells CASSSSRSGANVLTF. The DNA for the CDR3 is TGTGCCAGCAGTTCAAGTCGCTCTGGGGCCAACGTCCTGACTTTC.

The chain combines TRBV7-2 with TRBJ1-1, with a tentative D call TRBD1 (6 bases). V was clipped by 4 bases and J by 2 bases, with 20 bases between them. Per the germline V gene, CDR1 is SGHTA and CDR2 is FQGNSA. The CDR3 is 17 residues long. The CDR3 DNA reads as TGTGCCAGCAGCTCGCCCCAGGGGAGCCGTTTCAACACTGAAGCTTTCTTT. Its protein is CASSSPQGSRFNTEAFF.

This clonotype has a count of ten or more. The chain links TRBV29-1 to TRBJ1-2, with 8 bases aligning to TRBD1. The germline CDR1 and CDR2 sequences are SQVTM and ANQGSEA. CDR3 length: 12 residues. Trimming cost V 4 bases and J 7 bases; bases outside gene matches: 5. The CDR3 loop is CSVAGQGSGYTF. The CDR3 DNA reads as TGCAGCGTTGCTGGACAGGGCTCTGGCTACACCTTC.

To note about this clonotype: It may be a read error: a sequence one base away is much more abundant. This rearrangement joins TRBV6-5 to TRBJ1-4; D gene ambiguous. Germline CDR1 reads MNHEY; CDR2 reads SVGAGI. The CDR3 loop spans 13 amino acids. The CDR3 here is CASSSHSNERLFF. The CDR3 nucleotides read TGTGCCAGCAGTTCCCACTCTAATGAAAGACTGTTTTTT.

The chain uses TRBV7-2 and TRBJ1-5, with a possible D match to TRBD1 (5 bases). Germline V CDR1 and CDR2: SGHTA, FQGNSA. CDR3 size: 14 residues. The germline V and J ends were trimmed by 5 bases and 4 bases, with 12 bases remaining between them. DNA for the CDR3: TGTGCCAGCAGCGCGAACAAGGGGAATCAGCCCCAGCATTTT. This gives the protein CASSANKGNQPQHF. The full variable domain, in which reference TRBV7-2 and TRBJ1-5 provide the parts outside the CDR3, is GAGVSQSPSNKVTEKGKDVELRCDPISGHTALYWYRQSLGQGLEFLIYFQGNSAPDKSGLPSDRFSAERTGGSVSTLTIQRTQQEDSAVYLCASSANKGNQPQHFGDGTRLSIL.